A selection of T cell receptor beta chains follows, all from one sample in a study of early T cells in non-severe SARS-CoV-2 infection. TCRdb independently ran MiXCR on the 5' RACE reads; one entry per CDR3 protein. The repertoire holds approximately 70,000 distinct CDR3 sequences, with 10% to 12% as singletons. The specimen comprised whole blood, sampled at baseline. Receptor source: an adult who was a healthcare worker with PCR-confirmed SARS-CoV-2 infection or an uninfected control (not recorded which). Both conserved end residues are part of each CDR3. D genes are given only for firm matches. Clone size is given for some rows only: seen once, a few or many times, or a class if the clone is expanded.

d_gene | j_gene | abundance | v_gene | CDR3nt | CDR3aa
- | TRBJ1-6 | few | TRBV4-1 | TGCGCCAGCAGCCAAGATTGGGGCAGCGAAAATTCACCCCTCCACTTT | CASSQDWGSENSPLHF
- | TRBJ1-6 | - | TRBV29-1 | TGCAGCGTTGAAGGCGGAGGGGGGCTTCTGTTCTTT | CSVEGGGGLLFF
TRBD2 | TRBJ2-1 | - | TRBV6-6 | TGTGCCACCCAACTAGCGCAAAGCTCCTACAATGAGCAGTTCTTC | CATQLAQSSYNEQFF
TRBD2 | TRBJ2-1 | few | TRBV5-1 | TGCGCCAGCAGCTTGGTTTTAGCGGGGGGCCCCTACAATGAGCAGTTCTTC | CASSLVLAGGPYNEQFF
- | TRBJ2-4 | - | TRBV12-3/TRBV12-4 | TGTGCCAGCAGCCTCCGGGGCTCCAAAAACATTCAGTACTTC | CASSLRGSKNIQYF
TRBD2 | TRBJ2-3 | few | TRBV5-1 | TGCGCCAGCAGCTTGTCGGGGGGGCTGGCGGATACGCAGTATTTT | CASSLSGGLADTQYF
- | TRBJ1-5 | many | TRBV29-1 | TGCAGCGCCCAAGGGGATAGCAATCAGCCCCAGCATTTT | CSAQGDSNQPQHF
TRBD2 | TRBJ2-1 | - | TRBV20-1 | TGCAGTGCTAGAGATCTGCTAGCGGGGGGGAAGCAGTTCTTC | CSARDLLAGGKQFF
- | TRBJ1-1 | - | TRBV4-1 | TGCGCCAGCAGCCAAGGAGTCCGGGGGTCCACTGAAGCTTTCTTT | CASSQGVRGSTEAFF
- | TRBJ1-6 | - | TRBV9 | TGTGCCAGCAGCGTAGACCCGGGCGTCGGGTCACCCCTCCACTTT | CASSVDPGVGSPLHF
- | TRBJ1-2 | few | TRBV29-1 | TGCAGCGTTGACGCTTCCTATGGCTACACCTTC | CSVDASYGYTF
TRBD2 | TRBJ2-7 | few | TRBV3-1 | TGTGCCAGCAGCCGCCGGACTAGCGGGACTACCTACGAGCAGTACTTC | CASSRRTSGTTYEQYF
- | TRBJ2-4 | - | TRBV9 | TGTGCCAGCAGCGATCCCATGAGGGGCATTCAGTACTTC | CASSDPMRGIQYF
- | TRBJ2-7 | few | TRBV5-1 | TGCGCCAGCAGCTTGCGTCCGGGGACGCCGCCCTACGAGCAGTACTTC | CASSLRPGTPPYEQYF
TRBD1 | TRBJ2-7 | medium-sized | TRBV7-2 | TGTGCCAGCAGCACGACCGGGACAGGGCCTCTCGAGCAGTACTTC | CASSTTGTGPLEQYF
- | TRBJ2-2 | many | TRBV7-9 | TGTGCCAGCAGGATACAGGGATTTAACACCGGGGAGCTGTTTTTT | CASRIQGFNTGELFF
- | TRBJ2-7 | few | TRBV2 | TGTGCCAGCAGAGGACAGTACGAGCAGTACTTC | CASRGQYEQYF
- | TRBJ2-2 | - | TRBV11-2 | TGTGCCAGCAGCTTAGTGGGACCAGGCACCGGGGAGCTGTTTTTT | CASSLVGPGTGELFF
- | TRBJ1-5 | - | TRBV6-5 | TGTGCCAGCAGTTCAGACAGAAACAGCAATCAGCCCCAGCATTTT | CASSSDRNSNQPQHF
TRBD2 | TRBJ2-5 | many | TRBV10-3 | TGTGCCATCAGCCATAGCGGGGGTGAGACCCAGTACTTC | CAISHSGGETQYF
- | TRBJ2-7 | few | TRBV18 | TGTGCCAGCTCACCATCCAGGGACTACGAGCAGTACTTC | CASSPSRDYEQYF
- | TRBJ1-1 | many | TRBV7-9 | TGTGCCAGCAGACCTCCGACAGAGAACACTGAAGCTTTCTTT | CASRPPTENTEAFF
- | TRBJ2-1 | - | TRBV20-1 | TGCAGTGCTGATTCAGGGTATGAGCAGTTCTTC | CSADSGYEQFF
- | TRBJ1-1 | - | TRBV7-8 | TGTGCCAGCATCCACTCTCGGTGGGACACTGAAGCTTTCTTT | CASIHSRWDTEAFF
- | TRBJ2-2 | - | TRBV20-1 | TGCAGTGCCCTTAACACCGGGGAGCTGTTTTTT | CSALNTGELFF
- | TRBJ2-3 | - | TRBV24-1 | TGTGCCACCAGCTCACAGGGGGAGGGAGATACGCAGTATTTT | CATSSQGEGDTQYF